The present entry profiles one TCR beta chain with its context. Antigen unknown. The data originate from a study of cytomegalovirus exposure and HLA in healthy donors. About the study: In an early release, HLA-typed donors contributed approximately 82 million unique TCR sequences.

Whole-study findings and limits: A missense DCLRE1C variant was associated with V- and J-gene trimming of TCR beta chains in a later analysis, and an independent cohort replicated the association.

This CDR3 region has 14 residues. J gave up 3 bases and V 6 bases, and 7 bases lay outside the gene matches. The V gene's germline CDR1 is SGHAT and CDR2 FQNNGV. Both 60 Vbeta primers and 13 Jbeta primers went into the PCR. Using immunoSEQ multiplex PCR, the repertoire was profiled, and TCRdb retains in-frame clones only, with some absent. This sample has about 170,000 clones; 75% to 85% occur once, and the top ten carry 1.5% to 2%. The clonotype was recovered from a woman aged 18-30 years in good health and CMV-seronegative. Sample: PBMCs. The V call is TRBV11-2, the J call TRBJ2-7; 8 bases are shared with TRBD2. The CDR3 is CASRFVREGYEQYF. In DNA, the CDR3 is TGTGCCAGCAGATTCGTCCGGGAGGGCTACGAGCAGTACTTC.